The 13 T cell receptor beta chains presented below share a single source sample, sequenced in a study of T cells in Graves' hyperthyroidism and ophthalmopathy. The source material, RNA transcripts, was used to amplify TCR beta CDR3 regions. When the TCR CDR3 underwent first-round RT-PCR, the HTBI primer set was used. TCRdb re-derived calls from the multiplex PCR reads in MiXCR, one entry per CDR3 protein. This table has about 210,000 distinct CDR3 sequences, more than 15% appearing once. The specimen was blood. All receptors come from a man aged 50 or older with Graves' hyperthyroidism.

The CDR3 DNA sequence: TGCGCCAGCAGCCGGGGGGGGGATAATTCACCCCTCCACTTT. This translates into CASSRGGDNSPLHF. J is TRBJ1-6 and V is TRBV5-1, with a possible D match to TRBD1 (5 bases). The CDR3 covers 14 residues. From germline, CDR1 is SGHRS and CDR2 YFSETQ. The V end was cut by 4 bases, the J end by 5 bases, with 10 bases between.

This chain links TRBV2 with TRBJ2-3; D is possibly TRBD1 (6 bases). CDR1 is SNHLY, CDR2 FYNNEI, per germline. The ends were cut back, 4 bases at V and 3 bases at J, with 11 bases in the middle. The CDR3 has 14 amino acids. CDR3 sequence (DNA): TGTGCCAGCAGTGCCAGGGGACGAACAGATACGCAGTATTTT. Protein: CASSARGRTDTQYF.

Concerning this clonotype itself: Compared with germline, one end of the junction differs, possibly owing to a read error. The chain links TRBV11-2 to TRBJ1-2; the D gene is possibly TRBD1 (5 bases). This CDR3 has 10 residues. Germline V gene sequence: CDR1 SGHAT, CDR2 FQNNGV. CDR3 in amino acids: CASSLGGVAF. In DNA, the CDR3 is TGTGCCAGCAGCTTAGGAGGGGTAGCCTTC. The variable domain in full, completed from reference TRBV11-2 and TRBJ1-2, reads EAGVAQSPRYKIIEKRQSVAFWCNPISGHATLYWYQQILGQGPKLLIQFQNNGVVDDSQLPKDRFSAERLKGVDSTLKIQPAKLEDSAVYLCASSLGGVAFGSGTRLTVV.

This clonotype has ten or more counts. The chain couples TRBV20-1 to TRBJ2-1, with 15 positions matching TRBD2. V lost 6 bases to trimming and J lost 9 bases; unmatched junction nucleotides: 9. The CDR3 is 15 residues long. CDR1 and CDR2 from the germline V gene are DFQATT and SNEGSKA (reference sequence). CDR3 sequence reads: CSAPNGLAGGAEQFF. The CDR3 DNA reads TGCAGTGCCCCGAATGGACTAGCGGGAGGGGCTGAGCAGTTCTTC.

This chain connects TRBV3-1 to TRBJ2-3; D is undetermined. V lost 6 bases and J 3 bases, leaving 13 bases between the germline ends. The germline V gene has CDR1 LGHDT and CDR2 YNNKEL (reference sequence). There are 14 residues in the CDR3. CDR3 DNA: TGTGCCAGCAGTTCTTACCCTCGGACAGATACGCAGTATTTT. This sequence encodes CASSSYPRTDTQYF.

This clonotype has at least ten counts. The genes are TRBV13 and TRBJ2-1; D unresolved. Trimming left V 3 bases short and J 10 bases short, with 16 bases between. This CDR3 comprises 14 residues. From germline, CDR1 is PRHDT and CDR2 FYEKMQ (reference sequence). CDR3 in DNA: TGTGCCAGCAGCTTTTCATCCGGGTCGGAAGAGCAGTTCTTC. Translation: CASSFSSGSEEQFF. The variable domain in full, completed from reference TRBV13 and TRBJ2-1, reads AAGVIQSPRHLIKEKRETATLKCYPIPRHDTVYWYQQGPGQDPQFLISFYEKMQSDKGSIPDRFSAQQFSDYHSELNMSSLELGDSALYFCASSFSSGSEEQFFGPGTRLTVL.

Many counts were recorded for this clonotype. This chain connects TRBV7-9 to TRBJ2-7; a possible D gene is TRBD2 (5 bases). The length of the CDR3 is 15 residues. Trimming left V 7 bases short and J 0 bases short, with 16 bases between. CDR1 is SEHNR and CDR2 is FQNEAQ in the germline V gene (reference sequence). CDR3 nucleotide sequence: TGTGCCAGCACCCCGACCGACGGGATCTCCTACGAGCAGTACTTC. Encoded protein: CASTPTDGISYEQYF.

As to this clonotype: A much bigger clone sits one base away, suggesting this may be a read error. The chain combines TRBV28 with TRBJ2-7; D is perhaps TRBD2 (6 bases). The germline V and J ends were trimmed by 4 bases and 4 bases, with 11 bases remaining between them. Germline CDR1 reads MDHEN; CDR2 reads SYDVKM. There are 13 residues in the CDR3. The CDR3 reads CASSSLGGYEQYF. The CDR3, as DNA: TGTGCCAGCAGTTCCCTTGGGGGGTACGAGCAGTACTTC.

This clonotype was seen ten or more times. This chain links TRBV6-1 with TRBJ2-1; 13 bases map to TRBD2. The CDR3 loop spans 14 amino acids. Germline CDR1 MNHNS, CDR2 SASEGT. Trimming took 8 bases from V and 9 from J; bases not matched to a gene: 7. CDR3 amino acids: CASRTSGRGGEQFF. The CDR3 DNA reads as TGTGCCAGCCGTACTAGCGGGAGGGGGGGTGAGCAGTTCTTC.

This chain joins TRBV7-6 and TRBJ2-5; D possibly uses TRBD1 or TRBD2 (5 bases each). CDR1 is SGHVS and CDR2 is FNYEAQ in the germline V gene. V lost 5 bases, J lost 1 base, and 14 bases lay in between. CDR3 size: 15 residues. The CDR3 loop reads CASSPLQGPQETQYF. CDR3 in DNA: TGTGCCAGCAGCCCACTTCAGGGACCCCAAGAGACCCAGTACTTC.

This clonotype occurred many times. V usage is TRBV11-1 and J usage is TRBJ2-1; 7 nucleotides line up with TRBD1. The germline V gene encodes CDR1 SGHAT and CDR2 FQDESV (reference sequence). CDR3 length: 15 amino acids. Trimming removed 5 bases from V and 7 bases from J; junction bases left unmatched: 11. CDR3 region: CASSKTGTVGNEQFF. CDR3 coding DNA: TGTGCCAGCAGCAAAACCGGGACAGTCGGGAATGAGCAGTTCTTC. The variable domain in full, with the rest retrieved from reference TRBV11-1 and TRBJ2-1, is EAEVAQSPRYKITEKSQAVAFWCDPISGHATLYWYRQILGQGPELLVQFQDESVVDDSQLPKDRFSAERLKGVDSTLKIQPAELGDSAMYLCASSKTGTVGNEQFFGPGTRLTVL.

This clonotype was observed many times. The chain recombines TRBV20-1 with TRBJ2-7; 12 bases fit TRBD2. CDR3 size: 17 residues. Germline V gene sequence: CDR1 DFQATT, CDR2 SNEGSKA (reference sequence). V was clipped by 6 bases and J by 0 bases; unmatched bases: 12. The CDR3 DNA follows: TGCAGTGCAGCATTTCTGCTAGCGGGAGGGACCTCCTACGAGCAGTACTTC. It is translated as CSAAFLLAGGTSYEQYF.

Many counts were recorded for this clonotype. V and J are TRBV20-1 and TRBJ2-3; either TRBD1 or TRBD2 may supply D (6 bases each). CDR1 DFQATT and CDR2 SNEGSKA come from the germline V gene (reference sequence). There are 15 residues in the CDR3. Between the trimmed V and J ends, which lost 0 bases and 2 bases, there was a span of 12 bases. The CDR3 DNA is TGCAGTGCTAGAGAACAGGGACTCCTCACAGATACGCAGTATTTT. Translated: CSAREQGLLTDTQYF.